These 13 T cell receptor beta chains share one sample of origin, sequenced in a study of shared clonotypes between healthy human individuals. The method was immunoSEQ multiplex PCR; TCRdb's version includes in-frame clones alone and lacks a portion of them. The table shows about 530,000 clones, with nearly 80% occurring only once. Sequenced sample: PBMCs. The origin of the receptors is a woman aged 40 to 50 in good health. Some clones in this sample may be carry-over from other donors' samples.

This clone is a singleton in its sample. The same CDR3 also results from other DNA sequences found in this sample. V is TRBV18 and J is TRBJ1-1, with D hard to call. The CDR3 loop spans 15 amino acids. The V end was cut by 1 base, the J end by 0 bases, with 9 bases between. Per the germline V gene, CDR1 is KGHSH and CDR2 is LQKENI. CDR3 DNA sequence: TGTGCCAGCTCACCACAGCGGCACCTGAACACTGAAGCTTTCTTT. This sequence encodes CASSPQRHLNTEAFF.

The chain recombines TRBV19 with TRBJ2-1; TRBD2 aligns across 13 bases. The CDR3 contains 14 residues. CDR1 and CDR2 (germline): LNHDA, SQIVND (reference sequence). V trimming: 9 bases; J trimming: 10 bases; junction bases outside the gene matches: 9. CDR3 residues: CASGLAGVKGEQFF. DNA of the CDR3: TGTGCCAGCGGACTAGCGGGAGTGAAGGGGGAGCAGTTCTTC. Complete variable domain (other parts from reference TRBV19 and TRBJ2-1): DGGITQSPKYLFRKEGQNVTLSCEQNLNHDAMYWYRQDPGQGLRLIYYSQIVNDFQKGDIAEGYSVSREKKESFPLTVTSAQKNPTAFYLCASGLAGVKGEQFFGPGTRLTVL.

Ten or more counts support this clone. The chain is built from TRBV5-1 and TRBJ2-7; 7 bases match TRBD1. This CDR3 comprises 14 residues. V gave up 3 bases and J gave up 1 base; unmatched junction bases: 4. Looked up from germline, CDR1 is SGHRS and CDR2 is YFSETQ. The DNA of the CDR3 is TGCGCCAGCAGCTGGGACAGCCGTTCCTACGAGCAGTACTTC. Translating it yields CASSWDSRSYEQYF. The full variable domain, its missing parts supplied by reference TRBV5-1 and TRBJ2-7, is KAGVTQTPRYLIKTRGQQVTLSCSPISGHRSVSWYQQTPGQGLQFLFEYFSETQRNKGNFPGRFSGRQFSNSRSEMNVSTLELGDSALYLCASSWDSRSYEQYFGPGTRLTVT.

This clone has only a few counts. V and J are TRBV6-4 and TRBJ2-4, with D perhaps TRBD1 (6 bases). V gave up 2 bases and J gave up 0 bases, with 11 bases separating them. The CDR3 sequence is 16 residues long. The germline V gene encodes CDR1 MRHNA and CDR2 SNTAGT. CDR3 sequence reads: CASSDPDSLAKNIQYF. The CDR3 DNA is TGTGCCAGCAGTGACCCGGACAGCCTAGCCAAAAACATTCAGTACTTC.

The chain has TRBV15 and TRBJ2-3; 7 bases match TRBD2. The CDR3 consists of 13 residues. Trimming at V came to 8 bases and at J to 4 bases, leaving 6 bases not matched to a gene. CDR1 is LNHNV, CDR2 YYDKDF, per germline (reference sequence). DNA of the CDR3: TGTGCCACCTCACCGGGAGGTGCAGATACGCAGTATTTT. Protein: CATSPGGADTQYF.

The chain has TRBV11-1 and TRBJ2-1, with 8 bases aligning to TRBD2. The CDR3 runs to 16 residues. Trimming took 5 bases from V and 4 from J; bases not matched to a gene: 10. Per the germline V gene, CDR1 is SGHAT and CDR2 is FQDESV (reference sequence). The CDR3 DNA follows: TGTGCCAGCAGCCCGGGGACTAGGGGAATATACAATGAGCAGTTCTTC. Translation gives CASSPGTRGIYNEQFF.

This clone was counted between two and nine times. This chain joins TRBV5-8 and TRBJ2-4, with 10 bases fitting TRBD1. V dropped 8 bases and J dropped 9; count of bases not matched to a gene: 11. Looked up from germline, CDR1 is SGHTS and CDR2 is YDEGEE. CDR3 size: 14 residues. The CDR3 DNA reads as TGTGCCAGTACGACAGGGGGCTATGACGTCATTCAGTACTTC. Amino acids: CASTTGGYDVIQYF.

The chain links TRBV10-3 to TRBJ1-5; D is uncertain. Per germline, CDR1 ENHRY and CDR2 SYGVKD. Trimming pared 3 bases from V and 4 bases from J, leaving 13 bases between. The CDR3 consists of 15 residues. The CDR3 region has the DNA TGTGCCATCAGTGAAAGGGCAGGTCAGAATCAGCCCCAGCATTTT. It is translated as CAISERAGQNQPQHF.

The chain couples TRBV29-1 to TRBJ2-7; 7 nucleotides align to TRBD2. The junction had 16 bases not matched to a gene; V was cut back by 5 bases and J by 3 bases. Germline V gene data show CDR1 as SQVTM and CDR2 as ANQGSEA. CDR3 length: 16 residues. CDR3 region: CSVTPGDYLLVYEQYF. The CDR3 nucleotides are TGCAGCGTTACCCCGGGGGACTACCTATTAGTCTACGAGCAGTACTTC.

This clone turned up a few times. This chain connects TRBV10-3 to TRBJ2-2; D call uncertain. This CDR3 is built from 13 residues. V lost 6 bases, J lost 6 bases, and 11 bases lay in between. Germline V CDR1 and CDR2: ENHRY, SYGVKD. The CDR3 DNA sequence: TGTGCCATCAGCACCTCATCACCCGGGGAGCTGTTTTTT. Its translation is CAISTSSPGELFF.

This clone occurred once. The chain couples TRBV2 to TRBJ1-1, with 8 bases lining up with TRBD1. Germline V gives CDR1 SNHLY, CDR2 FYNNEI. V was clipped by 3 bases and J by 3 bases; unmatched bases: 3. The CDR3 consists of 14 residues. CDR3: CASSDGQGHTEAFF. The CDR3 DNA reads as TGTGCCAGCAGTGACGGACAGGGACACACTGAAGCTTTCTTT.

This CDR3 is CASSIISGGANVLTF. The CDR3 bases are TGTGCCAGCAGTATCATCTCCGGGGGGGCCAACGTCCTGACTTTC. This chain joins TRBV27 and TRBJ2-6, with D unresolved. CDR1 and CDR2 from the germline V gene are MNHEY and SMNVEV (reference sequence). CDR3 length: 15 residues. Trimming removed 5 bases at V and 4 bases at J, with 12 bases between.

V gene TRBV6-6 combines with J gene TRBJ2-7; TRBD2 matches 7 bases. Germline values: CDR1 MNHNY, CDR2 SVGAGI (reference sequence). Losses at the gene ends were 0 bases for V and 2 bases for J; bases not matched to a gene: 4. The CDR3 is 15 amino acids. This chain's CDR3 is CASSYSISGTYEQYF. CDR3 DNA: TGTGCCAGCAGTTACTCGATCAGCGGGACCTACGAGCAGTACTTC.